The clone carrying this T cell receptor (beta chain) came up once. Its matching antigen is unknown. A read error may produce the germline difference seen at one junction end. The use of genomic DNA as template underpinned the TCR beta VDJ and CDR3 profiling. TCRdb processed the reads anew with MiXCR; each CDR3 protein has one entry. The sample yields under 350,000 distinct CDR3 sequences, approximately 58% seen once. Sequenced patients had shown CD8+CD57+ cell expansion by flow cytometry. The germline gives CDR1 MGHRA, CDR2 YSYEKL. This CDR3 is built from 15 residues. These data come from a study of CD8+CD57+ T cells in acquired aplastic anemia. General study results and limits: Patients and controls had CD8+ Simpson's diversity values that were not significantly distinct.

The rearrangement joins TRBV4-1 to TRBJ2-7; 7 bases are shared with TRBD2. This clonotype originated in a human donor with aplastic anemia. Material for sequencing was sorted CD4+, CD8+, or CD8+CD57+ T cells (not recorded which) from PBMCs. In DNA, the CDR3 is TGCGTCAGCAGCCTTGGGGGGGAGAGCTCCTACGAGCAGTACTTC. It specifies CVSSLGGESSYEQYF.